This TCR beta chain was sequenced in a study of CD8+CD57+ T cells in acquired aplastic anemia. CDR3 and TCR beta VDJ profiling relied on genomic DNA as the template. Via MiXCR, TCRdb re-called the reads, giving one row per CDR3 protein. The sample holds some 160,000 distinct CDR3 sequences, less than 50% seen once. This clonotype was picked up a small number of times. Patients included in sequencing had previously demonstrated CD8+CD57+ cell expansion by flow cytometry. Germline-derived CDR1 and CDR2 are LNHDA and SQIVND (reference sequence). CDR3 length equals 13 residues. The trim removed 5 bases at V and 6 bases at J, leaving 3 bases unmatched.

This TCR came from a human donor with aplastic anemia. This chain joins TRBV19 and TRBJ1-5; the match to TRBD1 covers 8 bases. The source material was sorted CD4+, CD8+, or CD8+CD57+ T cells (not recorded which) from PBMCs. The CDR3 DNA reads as TGTGCCAGTAGTGTCGGACAGGGTCAGCCCCAGCATTTT. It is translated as CASSVGQGQPQHF.